This T cell receptor (beta chain) originates from a study of OX40 agonist ivuxolimab in advanced cancers. For the study in its entirety: Ivuxolimab was a fully human IgG2 agonistic monoclonal antibody targeting the costimulatory receptor OX40 (CD134). Intravenous ivuxolimab was administered to patients every 2 weeks at six dose levels: 0.01, 0.1, 0.3, 1.5, 3 and 10 mg/kg. Of the roughly 54 patients in dose escalation, some 20 had hepatocellular carcinoma, some 15 had melanoma, 9 had renal cell carcinoma and 9 had head and neck cancer. A male proportion of around 83% and a mean age of 60 years, ranging from 23 to 79, were recorded for the dose-escalation cohort. Patients were allowed to have had prior anti-PD-1, anti-PD-L1 or anti-CTLA-4 therapy, and around two fifths of the dose-escalation patients had been treated with checkpoint inhibitors. Three dose-escalation patients achieved partial responses, one with hepatocellular carcinoma and two with cutaneous melanoma. Peripheral TCRbeta sequencing was intended to test whether TCR sequence diversity was altered and clonal T-cell expansion was caused by ivuxolimab. The paper covers the monotherapy dose-escalation part of the phase I ivuxolimab trial, which included N ≈ 57 patients.

Looking up the germline V gene yields CDR1 MDHEN and CDR2 SYDVKM. The CDR3, cysteine through phenylalanine, is 14 amino acids long. The only DNA kept is the CDR3, 42 bases in frame from the first base. V drops 7 bases and J drops 0 bases, leaving 12 bases in between. Details on this clone: The target of this receptor is not known. Per-base quality was not reported, and no clone a single base away is much larger than it.

For sequencing of the TCRbeta CDR3 region, genomic DNA was extracted from the sorted cells. TCRbeta CDR3 regions were sequenced using the immunoSEQ Assay. Not all clones reach the TCRdb copy of this immuneACCESS table, which keeps in-frame sequences only. Checked studies attribute under half of the gap to unresolved V genes and leave the rest unexplained. For this sample there are some 73,000 clones; 80% to 90% appear just once. The leading ten clones occupy more than 0.65% of the sample. The full study reports these points: The antigen specificity of the clonally expanded peripheral T cells was not determined. After ivuxolimab, CD8+ T cells had more expanded clones than CD4+ T cells on average. Low levels of normalized T-cell clonal expansion were also seen in some nonresponding patients. Partial responders in the 0.1-3.0 mg/kg groups had among the lowest normalized peripheral clonal expansion, especially among CD8+ T cells. At doses of 0.1 to 3.0 mg/kg, clonal expansion of both CD4+ and CD8+ T cells in blood was seen between baseline and week 6.

Patients with a history of autoimmune disease or receiving systemic immunosuppression were excluded from the trial. Peripheral blood for TCR sequencing was collected from all dose cohorts at baseline, on cycle 4 day 1, and on cycle 7 day 1. The samples were taken from a phase I, first-in-human, multicenter, open-label dose-escalation trial of ivuxolimab. Adults with locally advanced or metastatic melanoma, renal cell carcinoma, hepatocellular carcinoma or head and neck squamous cell carcinoma were enrolled in the trial. CD4+ and CD8+ T cells were sorted separately from peripheral blood before TCR sequencing.

This receptor was identified in an adult with an advanced solid tumor such as melanoma, head and neck, liver or kidney cancer. Sequenced here: CD4+ or CD8+ T cells sorted from blood, sampled in a trial of the OX40 agonist ivuxolimab. Recombination linked TRBV28 to TRBJ1-1; possibly the D gene is TRBD1, per 6 matching bases. The nucleotides read TGTGCCAGCAAAAAAGGACAGCTGAACACTGAAGCTTTCTTT. It is translated as CASKKGQLNTEAFF.